Each of the 18 T cell receptor beta chains below was sequenced from the same sample in a study of PD-L1 blockade in urothelial cancer. Time point: pretreatment peripheral blood. Method: immunoSEQ multiplex PCR; TCRdb's copy keeps in-frame clones and lacks some. The repertoire holds 95,000 to 100,000 clones, with more than 75% as singletons. Source: PBMCs, taken around atezolizumab (anti-PD-L1) treatment. The receptor set was obtained from a man aged 55 to 70 with urothelial cancer.

The chain links TRBV7-2 to TRBJ2-7, with D perhaps TRBD2 (5 bases). The CDR3 sequence is 15 residues long. Trimming removed 1 base from V and 3 bases from J, with 13 bases in between. The germline V gene has CDR1 SGHTA and CDR2 FQGNSA. For the CDR3, the DNA is TGTGCCAGCAGCTTAGTCCATGAGGAGGTCTACGAGCAGTACTTC. Translated: CASSLVHEEVYEQYF.

The chain uses TRBV19 and TRBJ2-7; tentative D call: TRBD1 (5 bases). The CDR3 covers 13 residues. V lost 3 bases, J lost 6 bases, and 12 bases lay in between. The germline CDR1 and CDR2 sequences are LNHDA and SQIVND (reference sequence). The CDR3 region is CASSIQGLGEQYF. The CDR3 bases are TGTGCCAGTAGTATTCAGGGTTTGGGCGAGCAGTACTTC.

The chain has TRBV2 and TRBJ2-7, with TRBD2 matching 10 bases. The junction had 3 bases not matched to a gene; V was cut back by 7 bases and J by 3 bases. The length of the CDR3 is 13 residues. Germline CDR1 is SNHLY and CDR2 is FYNNEI. CDR3 in amino acids: CASKLAGNYEQYF. CDR3 nucleotide sequence: TGTGCCAGCAAACTAGCGGGAAACTACGAGCAGTACTTC. Full variable domain (outside the CDR3, taken from reference TRBV2 and TRBJ2-7): EPEVTQTPSHQVTQMGQEVILRCVPISNHLYFYWYRQILGQKVEFLVSFYNNEISEKSEIFDDQFSVERPDGSNFTLKIRSTKLEDSAMYFCASKLAGNYEQYFGPGTRLTVT.

The V gene is TRBV7-7, the J gene TRBJ2-1; D is unresolved. Germline-derived CDR1 and CDR2 are SSHAT and FNYEAQ (reference sequence). This CDR3 comprises 13 residues. V was shortened by 1 base and J by 7 bases, with 8 bases between the two germline ends. In nucleotides, the CDR3 is TGTGCCAGCAGCTTAGGGTCCGGGAATGAGCAGTTCTTC. Translating it yields CASSLGSGNEQFF.

The V call is TRBV5-1, the J call TRBJ2-7, with 10 bases fitting TRBD1. This CDR3 has 14 amino acids. Looked up from germline, CDR1 is SGHRS and CDR2 is YFSETQ. V lost 5 bases to trimming and J lost 6 bases; unmatched junction nucleotides: 8. The CDR3: CASSAGTGAGEQYF. The DNA of the CDR3 is TGCGCCAGCAGTGCCGGGACAGGGGCGGGCGAGCAGTACTTC.

J is TRBJ1-2 and V is TRBV28, with TRBD1 matching 8 bases. From germline, CDR1 is MDHEN and CDR2 SYDVKM. This CDR3 region has 13 residues. V trimming: 6 bases; J trimming: 4 bases; junction bases outside the gene matches: 4. CDR3 amino acids: CASRVDRVYGYTF. For the CDR3, the DNA is TGTGCCAGCAGAGTGGACAGGGTCTATGGCTACACCTTC.

V is TRBV7-3 and J is TRBJ2-3; a weak D match, TRBD2 (5 bases). Germline CDR1 SGHTA, CDR2 FQGTGA. Trimming took 5 bases from V and 3 from J, leaving 15 bases between them. The CDR3 runs 15 residues. The DNA of the CDR3 is TGTGCCAGCAGCGCCTCCGGGGTGGGGACAGATACGCAGTATTTT. As protein: CASSASGVGTDTQYF.

This chain joins TRBV28 and TRBJ2-7; 7 bases line up with TRBD1. There are 15 residues in the CDR3. The V and J ends lost 5 bases and 5 bases, in that order; junction bases with no gene match: 12. From germline, CDR1 is MDHEN and CDR2 SYDVKM. The CDR3 DNA reads as TGTGCCAGCAGTCAATCGGGCCAGGGGGACGACGAGCAGTACTTC. This gives the protein CASSQSGQGDDEQYF. The variable domain in full, completed from reference TRBV28 and TRBJ2-7, reads DVKVTQSSRYLVKRTGEKVFLECVQDMDHENMFWYRQDPGLGLRLIYFSYDVKMKEKGDIPEGYSVSREKKERFSLILESASTNQTSMYLCASSQSGQGDDEQYFGPGTRLTVT.

The chain carries TRBV5-1 and TRBJ2-1, with D perhaps matching TRBD2 (6 bases). Trimming removed 4 bases from V and 0 bases from J, with 17 bases in between. The length of the CDR3 is 17 residues. From germline, CDR1 is SGHRS and CDR2 YFSETQ. Here the CDR3 reads CASSAGTSPLSYNEQFF. The CDR3 DNA follows: TGCGCCAGCAGCGCAGGGACTTCCCCCCTCTCCTACAATGAGCAGTTCTTC.

The V gene is TRBV28, the J gene TRBJ2-7, with 7 bases lining up with TRBD1. The CDR3 covers 15 residues. Germline lookup yields CDR1 MDHEN and CDR2 SYDVKM. Trimming cost V 7 bases and J 3 bases; bases outside gene matches: 12. CDR3 coding DNA: TGTGCCAGCATCTCTGTAGGGACAGTTGACTACGAGCAGTACTTC. Translating it yields CASISVGTVDYEQYF.

This clone was observed a few times. This chain links TRBV19 with TRBJ1-5; D gene ambiguous. The V gene lost 1 base and the J gene lost 3 bases, with 4 bases spanning the gap. Germline V CDR1 and CDR2: LNHDA, SQIVND (reference sequence). The CDR3 covers 13 residues. The CDR3: CASSIAVNQPQHF. The CDR3 region has the DNA TGTGCCAGTAGTATAGCCGTCAATCAGCCCCAGCATTTT.

This chain joins TRBV10-2 and TRBJ1-5; D perhaps matches TRBD1 (6 bases). The V gene's germline CDR1 is WSHSY and CDR2 SAAADI. The V gene lost 6 bases and the J gene lost 4 bases, with 13 bases spanning the gap. CDR3 length equals 14 residues. CDR3 protein: CASRPQGWNQPQHF. The CDR3 bases are TGCGCCAGCAGACCACAGGGATGGAATCAGCCCCAGCATTTT.

CDR3 sequence reads: CASSAPPIIDNEQFF. CDR3 nucleotide sequence: TGTGCCAGCAGCGCGCCTCCTATTATCGACAATGAGCAGTTCTTC. This rearrangement joins TRBV7-9 to TRBJ2-1; no clear D. The CDR3 extends over 15 amino acids. Germline V lookup: CDR1 SEHNR, CDR2 FQNEAQ (reference sequence). V lost 5 bases and J lost 5, with 16 bases in between.

The chain uses TRBV5-1 and TRBJ2-2, with 10 bases fitting TRBD1. CDR3 length: 16 amino acids. J gave up 8 bases and V 3 bases, and 10 bases lay outside the gene matches. The germline V gene has CDR1 SGHRS and CDR2 YFSETQ. The chain's CDR3 is CASSSGGTGAIGELFF. The CDR3 DNA sequence: TGCGCCAGCAGCTCTGGAGGGACAGGGGCCATTGGGGAGCTGTTTTTT.

The genes are TRBV5-8 and TRBJ1-1; 9 positions match TRBD1. The CDR3 covers 15 residues. Looked up from germline, CDR1 is SGHTS and CDR2 is YDEGEE. Losses at the gene ends were 7 bases for V and 3 bases for J; bases not matched to a gene: 10. CDR3 coding DNA: TGTGCCAGCGTTGCCCGGGACAGGGAATACACTGAAGCTTTCTTT. This codes for CASVARDREYTEAFF.

The chain is built from TRBV19 and TRBJ1-1; D ambiguous. Trimming cost V 2 bases and J 2 bases, with 9 bases left between them. This CDR3 is built from 14 residues. Germline V gene data show CDR1 as LNHDA and CDR2 as SQIVND (reference sequence). The DNA of the CDR3 is TGTGCCAGTAGTATAACGACACCAAACACTGAAGCTTTCTTT. It specifies CASSITTPNTEAFF.

The chain couples TRBV2 to TRBJ2-5; D gene uncertain. The V end was cut by 5 bases, the J end by 2 bases, with 3 bases between. Germline V CDR1 and CDR2: SNHLY, FYNNEI. The CDR3 contains 11 residues. This CDR3 is CASSRQETQYF. CDR3 bases: TGTGCCAGCAGTCGTCAAGAGACCCAGTACTTC.

The V and J genes are TRBV27 and TRBJ1-2; TRBD1 matches at 12 bases. In germline, CDR1 is MNHEY, CDR2 SMNVEV (reference sequence). The CDR3 consists of 15 residues. V lost 11 bases and J lost 8; bases outside the gene matches: 15. CDR3 amino acids: CASCFLGQGAQGYTF. The CDR3 DNA follows: TGTGCCTCATGTTTCCTGGGACAGGGGGCGCAAGGCTACACCTTC.